This TCR beta chain was identified in a study of blood T cells in healthy people across ages (dated by TCRdb to the mid-2010s). A note on the overall study: In model experiments, template switching captured roughly one uniquely barcoded TCR beta cDNA molecule for every two T cells. Age-related changes in TCR beta repertoire diversity were measured in the study by deep sequencing normalized with unique cDNA molecular identifiers. Four age groups were formed from the donors: young (average roughly 15 years), middle-aged (roughly 38), aged (62) and long-lived (about 75). Using the same blood draw, the study looked at two additional independent replicas of 1 million unique cDNA reads for two donors, one aged 18 to 30 and the other aged 80 or older.

The donors were 40 or so Caucasian individuals from Russia, aged roughly 6 to 100 years, who were systemically healthy. Each donor gave roughly 11 milliliters of peripheral blood, drawn into EDTA-treated Vacutainer tubes. Ficoll-Paque density-gradient centrifugation was used to isolate PBMCs, with at least 6 million obtained per sample. Trizol reagent was used to extract total RNA from the PBMCs, yielding at least 6 micrograms per sample. Naive CD45RAhigh/CD27high T cell percentages were measured by flow cytometry on a PBMC aliquot from every donor. Library method: 5' RACE. TCRdb shows the sequencer as Illumina HiSeq 2500. A second PCR of roughly 6 to 12 cycles was run with a J-beta primer mix and a sample-barcoded 5' primer. Each TCR beta cDNA molecule received a unique molecular identifier from a template-switch 5' adaptor carrying 12 random nucleotides. At least 2.5 million CDR3-containing paired-end reads were obtained from each sample. The Mint cDNA synthesis kit, primed by a TRBC-specific oligonucleotide, was used to synthesize first-strand cDNA from all RNA. All cDNA was treated with uracil-DNA glycosylase and then went through a first 18-cycle PCR with the universal primers M1SS and BC2_uni_R. The authors' pipeline ran thus. Each sample was normalized by randomly selecting 1 million high-quality reads, each carrying a distinct molecular identifier. Instead of being binned into consensus sequences, reads that shared molecular identifiers were thrown out. MiTCR, run with a Q25 quality threshold and the strictest error-elimination algorithm, handled CDR3 identification, clonotype clustering and error correction. A nonparametric unseen species model with Euler transformation was used to estimate lower-bound total TCR beta diversity. TCRdb reran the public reads through fastp at Q25 and MiXCR, keeping productive beta chains. One record per CDR3 amino acid sequence lists the most common genes and DNA. What appears here as the V and J calls and clone size reflects TCRdb's work, not the paper's. Here the sample has around 800,000 distinct CDR3 sequences; around a quarter occur a single time. The ten largest clones add up to about 3% of the sample.

V and J lose 4 bases and 2 bases, and a span of 9 bases separates them. Measured from the cysteine to the phenylalanine, the CDR3 is 13 residues long. CDR3 DNA is the only sequence kept; it has 39 bases, read in frame from the first base. Sequences WNHNN (CDR1) and SYGVQD (CDR2) are obtained from the germline V gene (reference sequence). As for this clonotype: Its antigen is unknown. The record has no base qualities; no much larger clone is one base away.

Points the paper makes about the study in general: Because profiling used bulk unsorted PBMCs, naive and antigen-experienced compartments could not be compared conclusively. Estimates of total diversity based on one million sequenced T cells were considered lower bounds and underestimates. A strong correlation was found between observed TCR beta diversity and the percentage of naive T cells measured by flow cytometry. Observed TCR beta diversity per million T cells fell roughly linearly with age, and a significant reduction was already apparent by age around 40. The CMV infection status of donors was not known, potentially confounding age-related changes in expanded clonotypes. Compared with the aged group, more naive CD4+ T cells, fewer expanded clones and increased TCR diversity were shown by the long-lived group, suggesting age selection.

In addition, the sample was reused for a study of T cells of mothers and their children. Looking at the second paper: Nine systemically healthy Caucasian individuals, comprising three mothers and their six children, were included as donors. cDNA synthesis used all of the extracted RNA, with 1.5 ug of RNA in each 15 ul reaction. In the second PCR, sample barcodes and 2-4 random nucleotides were introduced via the M1S primer. Over 8.5 million TCR beta CDR3 reads were obtained for each mother, and some 3.1 million reads were obtained for each child. Thymic selection similarly shapes TCR recombination output in related and unrelated pairs, with minor effect from inherited differences. Normalized repertoire overlap in related mother-child pairs was always slightly higher than in unrelated mother-child pairs, but the difference was never significant. With a sensitivity of approximately 100 clones per million clonotypes, no persistent microchimeric T cell clones were detected. Deep NGS was used in the study to compare the TCR beta repertoires of mothers and children and to look for features that separate related mother-child pairs from unrelated individuals. On average, the children were 11 +/- 4 years old, while the mothers were roughly 40 +/- 4 years old. After adapter ligation was performed with NEBNext reagents, the libraries were sequenced on an Illumina HiSeq 2000 with 100+100 nt paired-end reads. Mother and child libraries were prepared a month apart and sequenced in separate runs to prevent cross-contamination. Each donor had between about 450,000 and 2,100,000 distinct TCR beta clonotypes identified. Naive TCR beta clonotypes were estimated from low-frequency clonotypes matched to each donor's FACS-determined naive share, without sorting.

The TCR originated in a boy younger than 18 in good health. Sequenced material: blood. The chain couples TRBV10-1 to TRBJ2-7; the D gene could be TRBD1 or TRBD2, each one agreeing over 5 bases. The CDR3 protein is CASSAGRAYEQYF. The sequence in DNA is TGCGCCAGCAGTGCAGGGAGAGCCTACGAGCAGTACTTC.